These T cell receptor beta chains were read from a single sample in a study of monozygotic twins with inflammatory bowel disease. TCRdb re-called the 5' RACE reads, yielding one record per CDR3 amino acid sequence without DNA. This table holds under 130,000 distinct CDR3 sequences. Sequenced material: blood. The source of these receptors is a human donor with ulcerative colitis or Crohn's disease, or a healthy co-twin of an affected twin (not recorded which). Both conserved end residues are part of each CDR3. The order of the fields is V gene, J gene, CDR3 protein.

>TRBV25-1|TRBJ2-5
CASSERQETQYF
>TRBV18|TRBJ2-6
CASSPLGTGANVLTF
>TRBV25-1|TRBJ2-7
CASSPIFSYEQYF
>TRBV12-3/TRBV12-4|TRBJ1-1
CASSFLTLLWREDRGPRNTEAFF
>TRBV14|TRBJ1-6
CASSHFSVGFNSPLHF
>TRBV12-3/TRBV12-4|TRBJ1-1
CASSLARNTEAFF
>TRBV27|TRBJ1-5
CASRSGNQPQHF
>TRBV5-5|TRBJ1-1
CASSLAGTARAFF
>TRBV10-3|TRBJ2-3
CAINRQTGTSVKADTQYF
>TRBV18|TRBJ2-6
CASSRPGLLLSGANVLTF
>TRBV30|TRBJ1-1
CAWSVAGTEAFF
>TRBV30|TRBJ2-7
CAWNPSPRSYEQYF
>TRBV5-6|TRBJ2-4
CASSLKYLAKNIQYF
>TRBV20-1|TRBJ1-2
CSARRQGMGVLYTF
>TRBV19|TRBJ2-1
CASSILSREVEQFF
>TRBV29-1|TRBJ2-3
CSPVRGLGTDTQYF
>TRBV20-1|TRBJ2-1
CSCASLAGYNEQFF
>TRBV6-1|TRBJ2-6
CATDRGETGANVLTF
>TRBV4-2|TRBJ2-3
CASSQTSGGADTQYF
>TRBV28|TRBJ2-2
CASIQGNTGELFF
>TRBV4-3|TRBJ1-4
CASSQAGHLTNEKLFF
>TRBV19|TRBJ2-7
CASSSGRRYEQYF
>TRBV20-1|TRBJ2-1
CSAPQANEQFF
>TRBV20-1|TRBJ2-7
CSAIGSTNYEQYF
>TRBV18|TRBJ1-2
CASSPREGRPLYGYTF
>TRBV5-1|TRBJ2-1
CASSWGSGLADPSSYNEQFF
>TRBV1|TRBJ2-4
CTSSQEAGHKNIQYF
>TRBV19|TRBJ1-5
CASTADRGRRSNQPQHF
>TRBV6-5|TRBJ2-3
CASSLDSSTDTQYF
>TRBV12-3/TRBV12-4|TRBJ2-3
CASSLRGGSDTQYF
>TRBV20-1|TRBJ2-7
CSARDVAGGYEQYF
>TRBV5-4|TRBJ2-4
CASSLDSRNIQYF
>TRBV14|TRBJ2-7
CASSPWTGGGRQYF
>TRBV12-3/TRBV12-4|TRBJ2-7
CASSPPGQSYEQYF
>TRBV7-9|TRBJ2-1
CASSLGGTSGPDNEQFF
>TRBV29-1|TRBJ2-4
CSVVGAIAKNIQYF
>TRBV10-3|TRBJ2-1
CAISLGLANNEQFF
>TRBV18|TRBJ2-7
CASSPDSNEQYF
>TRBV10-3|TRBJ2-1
CAAGRGLDYYNEQFF
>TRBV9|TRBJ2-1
CASRPSGGTYNEQFF
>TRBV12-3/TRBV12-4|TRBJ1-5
CASSFRAGEPQHF
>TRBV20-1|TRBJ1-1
CSAEVFTEAFF
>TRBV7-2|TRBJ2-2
CASSFSQGAVVAGELFF
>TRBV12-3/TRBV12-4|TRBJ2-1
CASNRGSGEQFF
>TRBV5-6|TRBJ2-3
CASNWRGAGSYTDTQYF
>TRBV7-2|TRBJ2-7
CASSPGQGLASYEQYF
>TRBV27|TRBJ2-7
CASSPSGVGQKKF
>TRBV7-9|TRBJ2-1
CASSLAAGRLFNEQFF
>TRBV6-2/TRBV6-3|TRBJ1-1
CASSYRRQSAFF
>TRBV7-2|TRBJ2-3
CASSLFQQGADTQYF
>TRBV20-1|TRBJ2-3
CSARDRAPGVVLPQYF
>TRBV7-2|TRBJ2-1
CASSLSNRNNEQFF
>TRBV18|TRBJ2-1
CASSPPQGNEQFF
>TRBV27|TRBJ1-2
CASSSSGLFYGYTF
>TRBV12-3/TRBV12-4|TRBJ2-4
CASSFYPGPRKVAKNIQYF
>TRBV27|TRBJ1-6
CASSFYMDNSPLHF